This T cell receptor beta chain was identified in a study of blood T cell repertoires in COVID-19. Across the whole study: T cells, B-cell-depleted T cells, or PBMCs provided the cDNA or gDNA that served as material.

Participants came from 24 US areas, aged roughly 18 to 95 years. Among Cohort 3 donors, those recovered had two negative PCRs, clearance, or symptom resolution. The CDR3 length is 15 residues. V lost 4 bases to trimming and J lost 1 base, with 11 bases between them. Germline CDR1 is MNHEY and CDR2 is SMNVEV (reference sequence). Sequencing was performed with immunoSEQ multiplex PCR; in TCRdb, only in-frame clones are kept and a portion is missing. The data show around 120,000 clones, approximately 86% seen once. The source material was PBMCs or T cells enriched from blood (not recorded which). The chain carries TRBV27 and TRBJ2-1; D possibly corresponds to TRBD2 (6 bases). This receptor was identified in a woman between 50 and 59 years old who had recovered from COVID-19. The CDR3 DNA follows: TGTGCCAGCAGTTCTCAGGGAGGATCCTACAATGAGCAGTTCTTC. Translation: CASSSQGGSYNEQFF.